This TCR beta chain came from a study of a mutant IDH1 vaccine in newly diagnosed glioma. Overall study context: Initiation of the vaccine course occurred 4-6 weeks after radiotherapy alone, or alongside temozolomide cycles. Those enrolled had earlier been treated with radiotherapy, temozolomide, or both, mostly both.

Trimming pared 4 bases from V and 5 bases from J, leaving 9 bases between. The CDR3 extends over 13 amino acids. Germline CDR1 is SGHTA and CDR2 is FQGNSA. This clone was seen once. The antigen is unknown. Study-wide findings and caveats: Apparently unrelated to pseudoprogression were changes in the top peripheral T cell clonotypes. Vaccine-induced immune responses were detected in roughly 93% of patients.

Profiling relied on immunoSEQ multiplex PCR, and the TCRdb table lists in-frame clones only, not all of them. The sample holds around 36,000 clones; approximately 93% are singletons and the top ten take roughly 2.8%. The time point was: week 5, during vaccination. Each dose delivered 300 ug of mutant IDH1 20-mer peptide subcutaneously with imiquimod. The genes are TRBV7-2 and TRBJ1-5; D gene uncertain. The source is a man aged 45 to 65 with glioma. The sample here was PBMCs, taken from a glioma patient whose treatment included an IDH1 peptide vaccine. CDR3 amino acids: CASSSAVDQPQHF. CDR3 nucleotide sequence: TGTGCCAGCAGCTCAGCCGTGGATCAGCCCCAGCATTTT.